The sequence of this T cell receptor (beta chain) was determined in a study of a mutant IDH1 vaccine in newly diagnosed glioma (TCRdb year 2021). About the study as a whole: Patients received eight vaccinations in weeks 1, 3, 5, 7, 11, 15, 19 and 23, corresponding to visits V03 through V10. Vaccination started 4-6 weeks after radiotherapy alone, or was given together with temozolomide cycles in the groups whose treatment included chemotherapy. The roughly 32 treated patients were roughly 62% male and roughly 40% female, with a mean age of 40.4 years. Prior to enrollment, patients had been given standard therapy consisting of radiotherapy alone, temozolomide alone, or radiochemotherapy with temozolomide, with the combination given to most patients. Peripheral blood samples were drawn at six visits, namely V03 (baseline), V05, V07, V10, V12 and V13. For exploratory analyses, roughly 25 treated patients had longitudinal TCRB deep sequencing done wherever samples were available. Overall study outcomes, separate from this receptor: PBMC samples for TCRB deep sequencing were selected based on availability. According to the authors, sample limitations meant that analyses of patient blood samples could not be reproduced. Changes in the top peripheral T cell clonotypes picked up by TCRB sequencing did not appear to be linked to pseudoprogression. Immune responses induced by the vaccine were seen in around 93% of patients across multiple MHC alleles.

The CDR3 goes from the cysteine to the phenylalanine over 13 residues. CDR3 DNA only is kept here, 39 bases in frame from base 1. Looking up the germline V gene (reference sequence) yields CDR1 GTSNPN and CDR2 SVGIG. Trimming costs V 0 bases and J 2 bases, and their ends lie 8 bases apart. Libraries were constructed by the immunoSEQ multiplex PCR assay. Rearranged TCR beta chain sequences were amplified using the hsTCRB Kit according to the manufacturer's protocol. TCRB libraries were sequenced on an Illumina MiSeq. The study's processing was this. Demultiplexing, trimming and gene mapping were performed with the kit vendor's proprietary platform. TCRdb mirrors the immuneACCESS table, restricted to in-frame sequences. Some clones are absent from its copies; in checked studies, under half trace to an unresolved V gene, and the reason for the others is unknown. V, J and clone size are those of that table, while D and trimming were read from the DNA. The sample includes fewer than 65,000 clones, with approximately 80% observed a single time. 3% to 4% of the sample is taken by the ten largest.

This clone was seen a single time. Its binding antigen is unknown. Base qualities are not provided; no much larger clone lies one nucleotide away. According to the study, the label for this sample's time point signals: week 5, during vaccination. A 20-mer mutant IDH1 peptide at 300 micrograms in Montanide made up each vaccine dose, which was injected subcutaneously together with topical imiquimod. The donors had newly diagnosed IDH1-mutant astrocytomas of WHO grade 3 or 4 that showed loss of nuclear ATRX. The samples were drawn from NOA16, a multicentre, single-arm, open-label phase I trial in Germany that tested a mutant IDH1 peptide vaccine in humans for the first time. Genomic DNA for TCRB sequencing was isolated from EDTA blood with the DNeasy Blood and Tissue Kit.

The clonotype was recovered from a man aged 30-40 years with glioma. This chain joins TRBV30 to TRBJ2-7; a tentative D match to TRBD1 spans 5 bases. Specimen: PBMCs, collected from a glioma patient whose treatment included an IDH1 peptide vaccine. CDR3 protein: CAWSVHRTYEQYF. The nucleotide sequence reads TGTGCCTGGAGTGTACACAGGACCTACGAGCAGTACTTC.